These T cell receptor beta chains were read from a single sample in a study of regulatory T cells in long-lasting Graves disease. TCRdb redid the calling of the multiplex PCR reads with MiXCR, one entry per CDR3 protein. The profile shows approximately 390,000 distinct CDR3 sequences, around 15% of them singletons. The sample was also linked to a second study, of T cells in Graves' hyperthyroidism and ophthalmopathy.

The input for sequencing was peripheral blood mononuclear cells (PBMCs), taken at new diagnosis, from a patient treated with antithyroid drugs. All receptors come from a woman between 18 and 30 years old with Graves disease. Both conserved end residues are trimmed from each CDR3. The order of the fields is clone size, V gene, D gene, J gene, CDR3 protein. D genes are given only for firm matches. Clone size is given for some rows only: seen once, a few or many times, or a class if the clone is expanded.

>.|TRBV27|TRBD1|TRBJ1-4
ASRPTRGRKLF
>many|TRBV18|.|TRBJ1-2
ASSLGLSEDYGYT
>.|TRBV11-2|.|TRBJ1-4
ASSSGGIRGEKLF
>many|TRBV4-1|.|TRBJ2-7
ASSNVRASYEQY
>.|TRBV5-1|.|TRBJ1-2
ASSLPGPAGYGYT
>many|TRBV2|.|TRBJ1-2
ASLSPHYGYT
>many|TRBV7-3|.|TRBJ1-2
ASSGNAGDSYGYT
>.|TRBV20-1|.|TRBJ1-5
SARGSSLNNQPQH
>few|TRBV5-4|TRBD2|TRBJ2-2
ASSLGLAGGPSGELF
>.|TRBV20-1|.|TRBJ1-2
SASFPWGSYGYT
>many|TRBV20-1|TRBD1|TRBJ2-5
SARSPGGDGTQY
>many|TRBV20-1|TRBD2|TRBJ2-1
SADKLAGVHNEQF
>once|TRBV7-9|.|TRBJ1-3
ASSSLGVLGGNTIY
>many|TRBV29-1|.|TRBJ1-1
SVERGEAF
>many|TRBV27|TRBD2|TRBJ2-1
ASSLGTNGGWNEQF
>few|TRBV28|.|TRBJ1-1
ASTKNTNTEAF
>.|TRBV18|.|TRBJ2-7
ASSRNARRAGEQY
>many|TRBV28|TRBD2|TRBJ2-1
ASSLSGRAHEQF
>few|TRBV5-1|TRBD1|TRBJ1-2
ASSWGDSALGGGYT
>.|TRBV10-3|TRBD1|TRBJ1-5
ASQSRQGDQPQH
>.|TRBV10-2|.|TRBJ1-2
ASRTGGRNYGYT
>many|TRBV12-3/TRBV12-4|.|TRBJ2-2
ASRILNTGELF